This T cell receptor beta chain emerged from a study of cytomegalovirus exposure and HLA in healthy donors. Study results and limitations: Most observed TCR sequences were rare, whereas some public TCRs were detected in many donors.

J lost 7 bases, V lost 3 bases, and 7 bases had no gene match. The CDR3 runs to 14 residues. The germline V gene has CDR1 SQVTM and CDR2 ANQGSEA. PCR was performed using 60 Vbeta and 13 Jbeta primers. Only in-frame clones appear in the TCRdb table, and some are missing; sequencing was by immunoSEQ multiplex PCR. The repertoire includes a few hundred thousand clones, almost 85% of them detected once, and more than 0.5% sits in the top ten. With regard to this clone: Antigen specificity is unknown.

Input material: PBMCs. This chain links TRBV29-1 with TRBJ2-1; 9 bases are a match to TRBD2. This sequence was found in a woman between 40 and 55 years old in good health and CMV-seronegative. The CDR3 DNA follows: TGCAGCGTTGATGTGGGACTAGCTATAAATGAGCAGTTCTTC. This translates into CSVDVGLAINEQFF.